This TCR beta chain was retrieved from a study of blood T cell repertoires in COVID-19. Background on the study: From T cells, B-cell-depleted T cells, or PBMCs came the material, which was cDNA or gDNA.

Ages ranged from roughly 18 to 100 years, with residence in 24 US areas. The germline V gene has CDR1 SGHAT and CDR2 FQNNGV. CDR3 size: 15 residues. The J segment lost 0 bases and the V segment lost 5 bases, leaving 6 bases of the junction unmatched. Produced via immunoSEQ multiplex PCR; TCRdb's table is partial and in-frame only. Here the sample spans about 390,000 clones, around nine tenths being singletons. The TCR originated in a woman aged 45 to 65 who had recovered from COVID-19. The J gene is TRBJ2-7, the V gene TRBV11-2; TRBD1 agrees at 8 bases. The sample taken for sequencing was PBMCs or T cells enriched from blood (not recorded which). The CDR3 coding sequence is TGTGCCAGCAGCACCTTGGACAGGGCCTCCTACGAGCAGTACTTC. Protein product: CASSTLDRASYEQYF.